These 15 T cell receptor beta chains were all obtained from the same sample, sequenced in a study of CD4 T cells in relation to SARS-CoV-2 and coronaviruses. These TCRs are of unknown antigen specificity. Sequenced by immunoSEQ multiplex PCR; TCRdb stores in-frame clones only, minus some. The sample records 20,000 or so clones, around 77% being singletons. The unexposed donors gave CD4+ T cells in about 2010-2019, prior to COVID-19. The cells were cultured for about 10 days before CD4+ T cells were isolated. The specimen was CD4+ T cells from PBMCs, cultured in vitro. These receptors came from a human donor in good health.

The chain recombines TRBV4-2 with TRBJ2-1; 13 nucleotides align to TRBD2. V was pared by 4 bases and J by 7 bases, with 10 bases of the junction left unmatched. This CDR3 comprises 17 residues. Germline values: CDR1 LGHNA, CDR2 YNFKEQ. The DNA for the CDR3 is TGTGCCAGCAGCCCCCAAGGACTAGCGGGGGTCCAGAATGAGCAGTTCTTC. Translation: CASSPQGLAGVQNEQFF.

This sequence joins TRBV9 and TRBJ2-7; tentatively, D is TRBD1 or TRBD2 (5 bases each). Germline CDR1 SGDLS, CDR2 YYNGEE. Trimming stripped 3 bases from V and 0 bases from J, with 10 bases between. This CDR3 spans 14 amino acids. The CDR3, as DNA: TGTGCCAGCAGCGCTCGGGGCACCTCCTACGAGCAGTACTTC. This gives the protein CASSARGTSYEQYF.

This clone occurred once. The chain combines TRBV2 with TRBJ2-1; possible D gene TRBD2, 5 bases. Germline CDR1 SNHLY, CDR2 FYNNEI. V was trimmed by 8 bases and J by 4 bases, leaving 6 bases between them. This CDR3 region has 11 residues. The CDR3, as DNA: TGTGCCAGCCGGACTTACAATGAGCAGTTCTTC. This encodes CASRTYNEQFF. Drawing the rest from reference TRBV2 and TRBJ2-1, the complete variable domain is EPEVTQTPSHQVTQMGQEVILRCVPISNHLYFYWYRQILGQKVEFLVSFYNNEISEKSEIFDDQFSVERPDGSNFTLKIRSTKLEDSAMYFCASRTYNEQFFGPGTRLTVL.

The chain has TRBV7-6 and TRBJ2-2; possibly TRBD1 for D (6 bases). The CDR3 has 16 residues. V gave up 5 bases and J gave up 1 base, with 14 bases separating them. CDR1 is SGHVS and CDR2 is FNYEAQ in the germline V gene. For the CDR3, the DNA is TGTGCCAGCAGCCCAAAAACAGGGTTGAACACCGGGGAGCTGTTTTTT. This sequence encodes CASSPKTGLNTGELFF.

The V and J genes are TRBV6-5 and TRBJ1-1, with D possibly matching TRBD1 (6 bases). The germline V gene has CDR1 MNHEY and CDR2 SVGAGI. Trimming shortened V by 8 bases and J by 8 bases, and 24 bases separated the two germline ends. The CDR3 extends over 15 amino acids. The CDR3 bases are TGTGCCAGCGGCGAGGGGGGGACTCCCTCAGCGGAAGCTTTCTTT. It translates to CASGEGGTPSAEAFF.

In its sample, this clone was seen a few times. The rearrangement joins TRBV2 to TRBJ2-1; D remains unclear. V was pared by 8 bases and J by 0 bases, with 11 bases between. The CDR3 consists of 14 residues. CDR1 and CDR2 (germline): SNHLY, FYNNEI. The CDR3 spells CASVSASSYNEQFF. CDR3 sequence (DNA): TGTGCCAGCGTCTCGGCCAGCTCCTACAATGAGCAGTTCTTC.

This clone came up a few times. V gene TRBV5-4 combines with J gene TRBJ2-7; D unclear. This CDR3 is built from 12 residues. V lost 0 bases, J lost 2 bases, and 3 bases lay in between. Per germline, CDR1 SGHNT and CDR2 YYREEE (reference sequence). CDR3 nucleotide sequence: TGTGCCAGCAGCTTGGACACCTACGAGCAGTACTTC. Protein product: CASSLDTYEQYF.

CDR3 coding DNA: TGTGCCAGCTCACGCGAACTCCAAGAGACCCAGTACTTC. It specifies CASSRELQETQYF. This chain joins TRBV18 and TRBJ2-5; D is uncertain. Trimming took 4 bases from V and 1 from J, leaving 7 bases between them. The CDR3 has 13 amino acids. Germline V CDR1 and CDR2: KGHSH, LQKENI. Full variable domain (outside the CDR3, taken from reference TRBV18 and TRBJ2-5): NAGVMQNPRHLVRRRGQEARLRCSPMKGHSHVYWYRQLPEEGLKFMVYLQKENIIDESGMPKERFSAEFPKEGPSILRIQQVVRGDSAAYFCASSRELQETQYFGPGTRLLVL.

CDR3 nucleotides: TGTGCCAGCAGCTTGACAGGGGGCGGAAGCAATCAGCCCCAGCATTTT. Its protein product is CASSLTGGGSNQPQHF. This sequence joins TRBV2 and TRBJ1-5; 10 bases line up with TRBD1. Germline CDR1 SNHLY, CDR2 FYNNEI. The CDR3 spans 16 residues. Trimming cost V 6 bases and J 1 base; bases outside gene matches: 6.

This clone was counted a few times. V gene TRBV2 combines with J gene TRBJ1-1; no clear D. Trimming shortened V by 8 bases and J by 0 bases, and 7 bases separated the two germline ends. Germline CDR1 reads SNHLY; CDR2 reads FYNNEI. The CDR3 covers 12 residues. The CDR3 region is CASRLMNTEAFF. The CDR3, as DNA: TGTGCCAGCCGCTTGATGAACACTGAAGCTTTCTTT. Complete variable domain (other parts from reference TRBV2 and TRBJ1-1): EPEVTQTPSHQVTQMGQEVILRCVPISNHLYFYWYRQILGQKVEFLVSFYNNEISEKSEIFDDQFSVERPDGSNFTLKIRSTKLEDSAMYFCASRLMNTEAFFGQGTRLTVV.

The V call is TRBV3-1 (or the pseudogene TRBV3-2), the J call TRBJ1-1; no reliable D call. Trimming removed 4 bases at V and 0 bases at J, with 15 bases between. Looked up from germline, CDR1 is LGHDT and CDR2 is YNNKEL (reference sequence). There are 16 residues in the CDR3. CDR3 sequence: CASSRPGRTLNTEAFF. In nucleotides, the CDR3 is TGTGCCAGCAGCCGACCCGGACGGACCTTGAACACTGAAGCTTTCTTT.

The rearrangement joins TRBV7-2 to TRBJ2-2; D perhaps matches TRBD2 (5 bases). Deletions cut 5 bases from V and 4 bases from J, with 8 bases between. CDR3 length equals 13 residues. Per the germline V gene, CDR1 is SGHTA and CDR2 is FQGNSA. CDR3 loop: CASSQAGTGELFF. CDR3 in DNA: TGTGCCAGCAGCCAGGCGGGCACCGGGGAGCTGTTTTTT.

This chain connects TRBV30 to TRBJ2-2; no firm D call. In germline, CDR1 is GTSNPN, CDR2 SVGIG (reference sequence). V shed 0 bases and J shed 5 bases, with 10 bases lying between them. This CDR3 is built from 14 residues. The DNA of the CDR3 is TGTGCCTGGAGTGTTTCTCTTGAGACCGGGGAGCTGTTTTTT. Residues: CAWSVSLETGELFF.

The chain joins TRBV6-5 to TRBJ1-1, with D possibly TRBD1 on 6 matching bases. V lost 6 bases and J lost 3, with 14 bases in between. Per germline, CDR1 MNHEY and CDR2 SVGAGI. The CDR3 covers 14 residues. The CDR3 nucleotides are TGTGCCAGCAGGAAACAGGGCCCTCACACTGAAGCTTTCTTT. This codes for CASRKQGPHTEAFF.

The chain combines TRBV12-3 or TRBV12-4 with TRBJ2-5; maybe TRBD2 (5 bases). Deletions cut 5 bases from V and 5 bases from J, with 9 bases between. CDR3 length: 12 amino acids. CDR3: CASSPRGETQYF. As DNA, the CDR3 is TGTGCCAGCAGTCCCCGAGGGGAGACCCAGTACTTC.